Following are 3 T cell receptor beta chains from one sample sequenced in a study of OX40 agonist ivuxolimab in advanced cancers. Method: immunoSEQ multiplex PCR; TCRdb's copy keeps in-frame clones and lacks some. The sample lists some 100,000 clones; about nine tenths were seen once. The input for sequencing was CD4+ or CD8+ T cells sorted from blood, taken in a trial of the OX40 agonist ivuxolimab. These receptors all stem from an adult with an advanced solid tumor such as melanoma, head and neck, liver or kidney cancer.

The chain has TRBV2 and TRBJ2-1; 8 bases are shared with TRBD2. V lost 6 bases to trimming and J lost 6 bases; unmatched junction nucleotides: 4. CDR1 and CDR2 from the germline V gene are SNHLY and FYNNEI. The CDR3 runs 13 residues. The CDR3 DNA is TGTGCCAGCAGGGCGGGGGGACTCAATGAGCAGTTCTTC. It is translated as CASRAGGLNEQFF.

This clone was observed once. This chain uses TRBV9 with TRBJ1-1; TRBD1 matches at 10 bases. V lost 2 bases, J lost 5 bases, and 3 bases stayed unmatched. Germline CDR1 SGDLS, CDR2 YYNGEE. The CDR3 sequence is 14 residues long. CDR3 loop: CASSVGQGGTEAFF. The DNA for the CDR3 is TGTGCCAGCAGCGTTGGACAGGGGGGTACTGAAGCTTTCTTT.

The chain couples TRBV7-3 to TRBJ2-1; TRBD2 aligns across 11 bases. From germline, CDR1 is SGHTA and CDR2 FQGTGA. This CDR3 comprises 14 residues. With 5 bases clipped from V and 5 bases from J, the junction kept 2 bases outside the gene matches. The CDR3 is CASSQGLADNEQFF. The CDR3 coding sequence is TGTGCCAGCAGCCAGGGACTAGCGGACAATGAGCAGTTCTTC.